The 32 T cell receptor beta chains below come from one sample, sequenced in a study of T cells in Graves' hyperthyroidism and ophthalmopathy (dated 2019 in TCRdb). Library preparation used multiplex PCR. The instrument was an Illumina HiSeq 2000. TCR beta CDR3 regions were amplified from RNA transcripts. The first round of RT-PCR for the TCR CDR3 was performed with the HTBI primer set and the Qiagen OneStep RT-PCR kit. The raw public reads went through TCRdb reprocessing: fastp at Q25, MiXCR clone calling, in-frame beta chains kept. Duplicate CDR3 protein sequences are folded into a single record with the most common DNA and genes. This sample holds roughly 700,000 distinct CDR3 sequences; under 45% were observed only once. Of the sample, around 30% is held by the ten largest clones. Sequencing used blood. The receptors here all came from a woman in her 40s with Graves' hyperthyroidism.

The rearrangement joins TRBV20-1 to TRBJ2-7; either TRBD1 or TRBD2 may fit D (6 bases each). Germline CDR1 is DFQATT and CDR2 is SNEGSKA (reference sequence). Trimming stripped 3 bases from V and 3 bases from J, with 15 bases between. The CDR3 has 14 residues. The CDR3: CSARGTGANYEQYF. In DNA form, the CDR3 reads TGCAGTGCTAGGGGGACGGGGGCCAACTACGAGCAGTACTTC.

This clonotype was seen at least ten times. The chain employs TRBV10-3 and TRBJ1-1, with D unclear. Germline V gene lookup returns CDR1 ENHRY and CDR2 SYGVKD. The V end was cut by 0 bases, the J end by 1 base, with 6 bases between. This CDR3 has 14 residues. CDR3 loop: CAISESRQNTEAFF. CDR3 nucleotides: TGTGCCATCAGTGAGTCAAGACAGAACACTGAAGCTTTCTTT.

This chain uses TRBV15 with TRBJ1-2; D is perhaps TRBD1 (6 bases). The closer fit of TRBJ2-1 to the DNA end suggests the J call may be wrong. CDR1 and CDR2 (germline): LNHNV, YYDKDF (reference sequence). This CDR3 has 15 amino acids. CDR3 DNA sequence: TGTGCCACCAGCAGAGGTCAGGGGTCCTACAATGAGCAGTTCTTC. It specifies CATSRGQGSYNEQFF.

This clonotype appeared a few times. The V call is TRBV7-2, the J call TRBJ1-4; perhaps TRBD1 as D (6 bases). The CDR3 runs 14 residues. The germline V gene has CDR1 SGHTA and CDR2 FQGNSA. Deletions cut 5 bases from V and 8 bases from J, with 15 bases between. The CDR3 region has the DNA TGTGCCAGCAGCCAGGGGAGGGGGGAAGAAAAACTGTTTTTT. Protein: CASSQGRGEEKLFF. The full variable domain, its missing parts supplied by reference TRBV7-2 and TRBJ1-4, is GAGVSQSPSNKVTEKGKDVELRCDPISGHTALYWYRQSLGQGLEFLIYFQGNSAPDKSGLPSDRFSAERTGGSVSTLTIQRTQQEDSAVYLCASSQGRGEEKLFFGSGTQLSVL.

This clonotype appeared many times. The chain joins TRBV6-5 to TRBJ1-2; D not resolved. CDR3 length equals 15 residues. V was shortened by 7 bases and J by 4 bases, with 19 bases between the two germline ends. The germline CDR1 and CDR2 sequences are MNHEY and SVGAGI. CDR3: CASISGGISLYGYTF. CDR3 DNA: TGTGCCAGCATTTCGGGTGGAATCTCCCTCTATGGCTACACCTTC.

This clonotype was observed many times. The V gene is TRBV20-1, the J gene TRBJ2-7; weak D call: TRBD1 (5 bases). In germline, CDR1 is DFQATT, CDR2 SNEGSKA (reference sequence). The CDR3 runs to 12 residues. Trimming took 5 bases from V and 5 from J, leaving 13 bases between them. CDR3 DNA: TGCAGTGCTCCCGCAGGGTGGAACGAGCAGTACTTC. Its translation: CSAPAGWNEQYF.

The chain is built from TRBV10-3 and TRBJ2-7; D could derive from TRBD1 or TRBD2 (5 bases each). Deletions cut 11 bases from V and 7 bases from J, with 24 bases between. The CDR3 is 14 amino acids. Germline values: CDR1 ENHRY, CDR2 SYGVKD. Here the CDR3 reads CASTSGTGKNEQYF. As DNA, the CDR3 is TGTGCCTCCACATCCGGGACCGGGAAGAATGAGCAGTACTTC.

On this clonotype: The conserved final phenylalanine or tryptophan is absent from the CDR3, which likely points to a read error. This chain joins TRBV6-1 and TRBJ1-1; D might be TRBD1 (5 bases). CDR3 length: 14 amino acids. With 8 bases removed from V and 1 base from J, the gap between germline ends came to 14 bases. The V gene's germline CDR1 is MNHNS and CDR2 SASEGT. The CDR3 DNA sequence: TGTGCCAGCCGGTCCAGGGTGGAGAACACTGAAGCTTTCCTT. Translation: CASRSRVENTEAFL.

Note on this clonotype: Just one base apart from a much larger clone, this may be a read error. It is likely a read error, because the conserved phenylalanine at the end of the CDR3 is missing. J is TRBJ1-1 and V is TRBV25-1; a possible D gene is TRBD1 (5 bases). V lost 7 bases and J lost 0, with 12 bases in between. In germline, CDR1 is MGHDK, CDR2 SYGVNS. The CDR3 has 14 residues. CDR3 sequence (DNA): TGTGCCAGCATGAGGGCAGGGATGAACACTGAAGCTTTCCTT. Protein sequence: CASMRAGMNTEAFL.

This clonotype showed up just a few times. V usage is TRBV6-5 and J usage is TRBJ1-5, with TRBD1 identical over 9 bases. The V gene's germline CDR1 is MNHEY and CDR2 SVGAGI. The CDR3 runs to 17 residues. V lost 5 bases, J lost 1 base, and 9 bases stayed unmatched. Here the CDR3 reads CASSPLQGAVSNQPQHF. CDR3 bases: TGTGCCAGCAGTCCTTTACAGGGGGCGGTGAGCAATCAGCCCCAGCATTTT.

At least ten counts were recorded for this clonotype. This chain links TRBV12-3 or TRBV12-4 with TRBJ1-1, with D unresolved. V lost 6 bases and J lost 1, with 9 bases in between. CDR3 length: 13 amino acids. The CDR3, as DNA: TGTGCCAGCAGCTTACAACAGAACACTGAAGCTTTCTTT. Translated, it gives CASSLQQNTEAFF.

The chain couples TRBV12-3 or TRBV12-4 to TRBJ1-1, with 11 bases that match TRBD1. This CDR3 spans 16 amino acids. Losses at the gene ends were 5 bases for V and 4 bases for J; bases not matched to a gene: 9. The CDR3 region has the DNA TGTGCCAGCAGTCCCTCTAGGGGGACAGGGGGCACTGAAGCTTTCTTT. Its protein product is CASSPSRGTGGTEAFF.

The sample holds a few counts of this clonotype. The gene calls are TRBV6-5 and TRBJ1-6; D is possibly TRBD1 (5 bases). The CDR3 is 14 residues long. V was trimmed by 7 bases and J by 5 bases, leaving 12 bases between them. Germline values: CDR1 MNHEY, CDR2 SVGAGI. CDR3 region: CASKGTGNNSPLHF. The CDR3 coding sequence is TGTGCCAGCAAAGGGACGGGGAATAATTCACCCCTCCACTTT.

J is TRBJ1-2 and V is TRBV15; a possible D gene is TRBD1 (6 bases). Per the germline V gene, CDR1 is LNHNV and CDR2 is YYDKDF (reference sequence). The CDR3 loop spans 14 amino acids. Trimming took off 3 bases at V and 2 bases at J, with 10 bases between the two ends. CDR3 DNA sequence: TGTGCCACCAGCAGCTTGCAGGGGAACTATGGCTACACCTTC. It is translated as CATSSLQGNYGYTF.

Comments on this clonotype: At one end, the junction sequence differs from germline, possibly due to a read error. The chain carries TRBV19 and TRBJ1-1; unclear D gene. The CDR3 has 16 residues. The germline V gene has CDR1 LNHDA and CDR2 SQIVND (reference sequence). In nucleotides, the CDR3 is TGTGCCAGTAGTATAGTCCTAGGGTCCATGAACACTCAAGCTTTCTTT. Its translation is CASSIVLGSMNTQAFF.

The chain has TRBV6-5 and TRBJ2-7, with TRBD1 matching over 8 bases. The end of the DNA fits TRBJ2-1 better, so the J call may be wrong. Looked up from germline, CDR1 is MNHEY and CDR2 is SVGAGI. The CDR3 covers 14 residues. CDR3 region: CASSYSDRVGEQFF. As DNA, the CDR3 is TGTGCCAGCAGTTACTCGGACAGGGTTGGTGAGCAGTTCTTC.

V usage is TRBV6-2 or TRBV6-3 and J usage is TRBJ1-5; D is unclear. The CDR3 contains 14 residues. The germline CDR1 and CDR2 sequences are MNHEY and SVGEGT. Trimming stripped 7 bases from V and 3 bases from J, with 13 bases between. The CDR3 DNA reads TGTGCCAGCACCGCAGGTTACTACAATCAGCCCCAGCATTTT. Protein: CASTAGYYNQPQHF.

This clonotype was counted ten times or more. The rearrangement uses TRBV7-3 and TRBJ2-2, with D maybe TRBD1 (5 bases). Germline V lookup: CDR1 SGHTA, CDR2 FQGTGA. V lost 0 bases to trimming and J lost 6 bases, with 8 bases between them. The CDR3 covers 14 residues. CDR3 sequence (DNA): TGTGCCAGCAGCTTAACCCAGGGATCCGGGGAGCTGTTTTTT. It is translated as CASSLTQGSGELFF.

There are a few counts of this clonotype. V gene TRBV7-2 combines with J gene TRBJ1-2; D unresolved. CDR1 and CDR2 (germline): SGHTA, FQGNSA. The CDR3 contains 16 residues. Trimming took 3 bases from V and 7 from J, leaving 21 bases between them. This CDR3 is CASSLVGSGFVAGYTF. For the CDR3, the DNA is TGTGCCAGCAGCTTGGTTGGTTCGGGCTTTGTGGCTGGCTACACCTTC.

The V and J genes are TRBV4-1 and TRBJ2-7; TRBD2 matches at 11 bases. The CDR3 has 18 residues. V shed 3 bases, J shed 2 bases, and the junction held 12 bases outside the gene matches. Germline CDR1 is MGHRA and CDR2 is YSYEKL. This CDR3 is CASSQALASGRPPYEQYF. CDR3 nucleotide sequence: TGCGCCAGCAGCCAGGCCTTGGCTAGCGGGAGGCCGCCCTACGAGCAGTACTTC.

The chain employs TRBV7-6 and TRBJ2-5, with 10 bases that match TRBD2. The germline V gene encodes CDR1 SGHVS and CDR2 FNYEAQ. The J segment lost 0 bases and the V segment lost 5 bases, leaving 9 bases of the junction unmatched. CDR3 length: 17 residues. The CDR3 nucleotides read TGTGCCAGCAGCGGCAGAAATCTAGCGGGGGACCAAGAGACCCAGTACTTC. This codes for CASSGRNLAGDQETQYF.

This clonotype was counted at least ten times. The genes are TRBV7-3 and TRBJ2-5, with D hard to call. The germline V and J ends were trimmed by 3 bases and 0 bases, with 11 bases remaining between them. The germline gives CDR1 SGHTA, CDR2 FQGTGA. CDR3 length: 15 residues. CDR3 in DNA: TGTGCCAGCAGCTTGTCAGGAGCGAACCAAGAGACCCAGTACTTC. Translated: CASSLSGANQETQYF.

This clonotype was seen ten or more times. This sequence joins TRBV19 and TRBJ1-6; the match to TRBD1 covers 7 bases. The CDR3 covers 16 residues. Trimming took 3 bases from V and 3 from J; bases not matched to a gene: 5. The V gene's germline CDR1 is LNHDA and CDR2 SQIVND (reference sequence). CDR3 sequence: CASSIGQGDYNSPLHF. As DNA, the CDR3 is TGTGCCAGTAGTATCGGTCAGGGGGACTATAATTCACCCCTCCACTTT.

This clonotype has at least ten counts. In DNA, the CDR3 is TGTGCCAGCAGTGAATCCGGGGGCAGGAAACTGTTTTTT. It translates to CASSESGGRKLFF. The V gene is TRBV25-1, the J gene TRBJ1-4; weak D call: TRBD1 (6 bases). CDR1 and CDR2 (germline): MGHDK, SYGVNS. The CDR3 is 13 amino acids. The V and J ends lost 1 base and 11 bases respectively, with 11 bases between them.

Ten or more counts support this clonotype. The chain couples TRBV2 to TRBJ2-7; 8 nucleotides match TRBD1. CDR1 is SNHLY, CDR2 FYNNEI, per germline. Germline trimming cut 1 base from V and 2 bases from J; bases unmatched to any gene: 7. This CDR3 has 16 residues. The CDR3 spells CASSEDGQGAAYEQYF. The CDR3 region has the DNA TGTGCCAGCAGTGAAGATGGGCAGGGGGCCGCCTACGAGCAGTACTTC.

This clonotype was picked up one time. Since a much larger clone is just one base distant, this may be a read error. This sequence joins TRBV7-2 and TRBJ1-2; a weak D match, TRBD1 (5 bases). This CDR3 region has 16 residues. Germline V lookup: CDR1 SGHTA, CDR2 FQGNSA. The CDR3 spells CASSALTPGENCGYTF. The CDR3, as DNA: TGTGCCAGCAGCGCTTTAACACCGGGGGAGAACTGTGGCTACACCTTC.

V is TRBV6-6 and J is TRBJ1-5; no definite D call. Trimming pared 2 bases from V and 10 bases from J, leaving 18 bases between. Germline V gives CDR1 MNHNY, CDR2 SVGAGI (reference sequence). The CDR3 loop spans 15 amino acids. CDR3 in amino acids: CASSYVRRETYPQHF. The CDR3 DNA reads TGTGCCAGCAGTTACGTGCGACGGGAGACGTATCCCCAGCATTTT.

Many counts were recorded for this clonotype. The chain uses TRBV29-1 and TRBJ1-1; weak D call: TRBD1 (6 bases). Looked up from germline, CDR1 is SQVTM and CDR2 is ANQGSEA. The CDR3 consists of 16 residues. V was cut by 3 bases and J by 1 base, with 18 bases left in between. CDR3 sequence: CSVDRGMGARNTEAFF. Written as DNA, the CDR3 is TGCAGCGTTGATCGGGGGATGGGGGCCAGGAACACTGAAGCTTTCTTT.

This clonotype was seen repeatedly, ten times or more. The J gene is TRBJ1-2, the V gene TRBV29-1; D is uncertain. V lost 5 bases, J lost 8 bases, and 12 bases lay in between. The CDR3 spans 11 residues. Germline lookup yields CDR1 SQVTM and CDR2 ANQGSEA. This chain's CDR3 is CSVIFENGYTF. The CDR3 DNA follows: TGCAGCGTTATATTCGAGAACGGCTACACCTTC.

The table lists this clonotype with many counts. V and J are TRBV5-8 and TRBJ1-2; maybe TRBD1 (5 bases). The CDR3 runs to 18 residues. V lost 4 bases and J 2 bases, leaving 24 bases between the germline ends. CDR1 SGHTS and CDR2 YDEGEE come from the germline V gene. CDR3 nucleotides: TGTGCCAGCAGCGTAGACAGTCTATCCATAATCGTCAACTATGGCTACACCTTC. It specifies CASSVDSLSIIVNYGYTF. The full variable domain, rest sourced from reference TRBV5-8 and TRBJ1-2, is EAGVTQSPTHLIKTRGQQATLRCSPISGHTSVYWYQQALGLGLQFLLWYDEGEERNRGNFPPRFSGRQFPNYSSELNVNALELEDSALYLCASSVDSLSIIVNYGYTFGSGTRLTVV.

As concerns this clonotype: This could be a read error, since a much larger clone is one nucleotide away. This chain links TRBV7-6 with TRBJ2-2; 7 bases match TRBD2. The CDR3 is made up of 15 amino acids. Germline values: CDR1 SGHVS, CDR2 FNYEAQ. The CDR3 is CASSFGGRESGELLF. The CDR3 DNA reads TGTGCCAGCAGCTTCGGCGGGAGAGAAAGCGGGGAGCTGTTGTTT.

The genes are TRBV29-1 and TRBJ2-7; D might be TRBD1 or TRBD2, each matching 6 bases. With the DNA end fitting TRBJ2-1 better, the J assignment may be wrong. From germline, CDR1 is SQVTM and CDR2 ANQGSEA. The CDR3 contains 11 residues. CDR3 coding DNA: TGCAGCGCGCGGAGGGGGAATGAGCAGTTCTTC. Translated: CSARRGNEQFF.